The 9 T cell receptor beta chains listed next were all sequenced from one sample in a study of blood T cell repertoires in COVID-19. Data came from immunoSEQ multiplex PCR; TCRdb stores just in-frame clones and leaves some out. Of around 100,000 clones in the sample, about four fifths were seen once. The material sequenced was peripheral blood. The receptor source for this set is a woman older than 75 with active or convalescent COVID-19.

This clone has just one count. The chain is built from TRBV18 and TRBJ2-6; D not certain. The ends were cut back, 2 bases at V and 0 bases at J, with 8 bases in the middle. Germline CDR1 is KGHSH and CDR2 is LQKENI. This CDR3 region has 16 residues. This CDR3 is CASSPISISGANVLTF. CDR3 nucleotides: TGTGCCAGCTCACCAATCAGTATCTCTGGGGCCAACGTCCTGACTTTC.

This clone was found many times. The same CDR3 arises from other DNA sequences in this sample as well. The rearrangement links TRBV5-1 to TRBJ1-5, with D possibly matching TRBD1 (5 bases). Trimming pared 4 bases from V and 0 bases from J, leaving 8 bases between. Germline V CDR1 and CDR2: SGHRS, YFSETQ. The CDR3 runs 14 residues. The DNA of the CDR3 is TGCGCCAGCAGCCCTGACAGTAGCAATCAGCCCCAGCATTTT. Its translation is CASSPDSSNQPQHF.

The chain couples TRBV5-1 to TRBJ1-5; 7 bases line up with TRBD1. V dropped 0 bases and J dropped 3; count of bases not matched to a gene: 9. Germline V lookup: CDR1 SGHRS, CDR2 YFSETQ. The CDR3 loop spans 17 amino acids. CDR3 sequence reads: CASSLGPTGSVNQPQHF. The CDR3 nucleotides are TGCGCCAGCAGCTTGGGGCCGACAGGGTCCGTCAATCAGCCCCAGCATTTT. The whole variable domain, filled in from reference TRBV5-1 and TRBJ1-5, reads KAGVTQTPRYLIKTRGQQVTLSCSPISGHRSVSWYQQTPGQGLQFLFEYFSETQRNKGNFPGRFSGRQFSNSRSEMNVSTLELGDSALYLCASSLGPTGSVNQPQHFGDGTRLSIL.

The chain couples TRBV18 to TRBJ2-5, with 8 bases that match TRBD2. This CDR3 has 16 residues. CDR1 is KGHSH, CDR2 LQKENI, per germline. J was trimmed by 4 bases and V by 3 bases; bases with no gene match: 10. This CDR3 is CASSPGSAGAVETQYF. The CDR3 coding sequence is TGTGCCAGCTCACCTGGGTCAGCGGGAGCTGTAGAGACCCAGTACTTC. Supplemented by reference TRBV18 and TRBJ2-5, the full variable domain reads NAGVMQNPRHLVRRRGQEARLRCSPMKGHSHVYWYRQLPEEGLKFMVYLQKENIIDESGMPKERFSAEFPKEGPSILRIQQVVRGDSAAYFCASSPGSAGAVETQYFGPGTRLLVL.

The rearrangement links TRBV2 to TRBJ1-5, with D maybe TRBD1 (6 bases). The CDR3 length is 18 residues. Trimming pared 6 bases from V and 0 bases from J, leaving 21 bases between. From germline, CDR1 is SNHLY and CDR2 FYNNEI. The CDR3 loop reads CASRKDRSLDYSNQPQHF. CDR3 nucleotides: TGTGCCAGCAGGAAAGACAGGAGTTTAGACTATAGCAATCAGCCCCAGCATTTT.

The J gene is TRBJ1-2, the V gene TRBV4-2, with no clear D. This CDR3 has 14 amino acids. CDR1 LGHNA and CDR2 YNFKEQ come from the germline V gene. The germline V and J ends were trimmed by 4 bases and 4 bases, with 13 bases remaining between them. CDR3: CASSPERGSYGYTF. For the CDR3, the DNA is TGTGCCAGCAGCCCCGAGCGGGGATCCTATGGCTACACCTTC.

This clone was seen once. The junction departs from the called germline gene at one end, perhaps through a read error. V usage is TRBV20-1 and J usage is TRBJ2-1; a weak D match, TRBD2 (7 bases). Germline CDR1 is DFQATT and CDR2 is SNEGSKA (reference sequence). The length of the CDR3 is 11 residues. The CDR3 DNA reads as TGCAGTGCTAGAAGGGGGGGGATAAATGTCTTC. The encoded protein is CSARRGGINVF.

The DNA of the CDR3 is TGTGCCAGCAGCCATGGAAGGACAACTGAAGCTTTCTTT. It codes for CASSHGRTTEAFF. The rearrangement links TRBV14 to TRBJ1-1; possibly TRBD1 for D (5 bases). V lost 3 bases and J lost 5, with 10 bases in between. The CDR3 is made up of 13 amino acids. The germline V gene has CDR1 SGHDN and CDR2 FVKESK. Complete variable domain (other parts from reference TRBV14 and TRBJ1-1): EAGVTQFPSHSVIEKGQTVTLRCDPISGHDNLYWYRRVMGKEIKFLLHFVKESKQDESGMPNNRFLAERTGGTYSTLKVQPAELEDSGVYFCASSHGRTTEAFFGQGTRLTVV.

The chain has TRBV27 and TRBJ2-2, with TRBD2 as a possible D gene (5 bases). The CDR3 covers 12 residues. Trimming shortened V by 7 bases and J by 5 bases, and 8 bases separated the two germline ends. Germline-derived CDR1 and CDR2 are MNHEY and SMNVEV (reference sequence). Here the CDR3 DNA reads TGTGCCAGCAACCGGGGAACCGGGGAGCTGTTTTTT. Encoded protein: CASNRGTGELFF.